This TCR beta chain was sequenced for a study of CD8 T cells in ankylosing spondylitis. Study-wide points: A TCR beta motif of roughly eight highly homologous variants appeared characteristic of ankylosing spondylitis blood.

Making use of molecular barcodes, quantitative 5'-RACE generated TCR beta libraries. TCRdb re-called the 5' RACE reads with MiXCR, one entry per CDR3 protein. This table has roughly 700,000 distinct CDR3 sequences, around a fifth appearing once. This clonotype appeared a few times. Its antigen is currently unknown. Sequenced input: blood, either unsorted or a sorted T cell fraction (not recorded which). The clonotype comes from a male donor with ankylosing spondylitis.

This CDR3 reads CASSLRLVQNSYEQYF. CDR3 DNA: TGTGCCAGCAGTTTAAGATTGGTACAGAACTCCTACGAGCAGTACTTC. V gene TRBV12-3 or TRBV12-4 combines with J gene TRBJ2-7; D is unresolved. V was shortened by 2 bases and J by 0 bases, with 14 bases between the two germline ends. The CDR3 loop spans 16 amino acids.